This is a list of T cell receptor beta chains from one sample in a study of tissue T cells after allogeneic stem cell transplantation. Sequencing was performed with immunoSEQ multiplex PCR; in TCRdb, only in-frame clones are kept and a portion is missing. The repertoire has 9,500 to 15,000 clones, around two thirds of them found once; the top ten carry over 13%. This specimen consisted of tissue from the right colon, obtained at autopsy. Source of these receptors: a woman aged 18 to 49 with breast cancer. CDR3s include the opening cysteine and the closing phenylalanine or tryptophan. Fields, in order: D gene, J gene, V gene, clone size, CDR3 protein, CDR3 DNA. The D gene is left open where the match is weak. Size tells how often a clone was seen (once, few, many) or the class of an expanded clone, and some rows leave it out.

>.|TRBJ2-3|TRBV5-1|.
CASSPAAMGTQYF
TGCGCCAGCAGCCCTGCAGCCATGGGTACGCAGTATTTT
>TRBD2|TRBJ2-1|TRBV29-1|.
CSDTSGGIYNEQFF
TGCAGCGACACTAGCGGGGGGATCTACAATGAGCAGTTCTTC
>.|TRBJ2-7|TRBV25-1|.
CASSEQTYEQYF
TGTGCCAGCAGTGAGCAAACCTACGAGCAGTACTTC
>.|TRBJ2-5|TRBV6-2/TRBV6-3|few
CASSYSPRGEETQYF
TGTGCCAGCAGTTACTCTCCCAGGGGGGAAGAGACCCAGTACTTC
>.|TRBJ1-1|TRBV2|.
CASTGNVNTEAFF
TGTGCCAGCACTGGGAATGTGAACACTGAAGCTTTCTTT
>.|TRBJ2-7|TRBV4-3|.
CASSQGLASGRSEQYF
TGCGCCAGCAGCCAAGGGCTGGCCAGCGGAAGATCCGAGCAGTACTTC
>TRBD2|TRBJ2-3|TRBV7-2|.
CASSSPRAGGTTSTDTQYF
TGTGCCAGCAGCTCCCCACGAGCGGGTGGGACTACTAGCACAGATACGCAGTATTTT
>.|TRBJ1-6|TRBV6-1|few
CASSEAGSPLHF
TGTGCCAGCAGTGAAGCGGGGTCACCCCTCCACTTT
>TRBD1|TRBJ2-1|TRBV4-1|.
CASSPPGQAYNEQFF
TGCGCCAGCAGCCCTCCGGGACAGGCCTACAATGAGCAGTTCTTC
>TRBD1|TRBJ1-2|TRBV10-3|.
CATTNLQGDYGYTF
TGTGCCACAACAAACCTACAGGGGGACTATGGCTACACCTTC
>TRBD2|TRBJ2-3|TRBV30|.
CAWSRSGGGDTQYF
TGTGCCTGGAGTCGGAGCGGGGGGGGAGATACGCAGTATTTT
>.|TRBJ1-1|TRBV18|.
CASSPLSAEAFF
TGTGCCAGCTCACCACTCTCAGCTGAAGCTTTCTTT
>.|TRBJ1-5|TRBV28|.
CAVQVGNQPQHF
TGTGCCGTACAGGTTGGCAATCAGCCCCAGCATTTT
>.|TRBJ1-5|TRBV30|.
CAWTLKSDWGGQPQHF
TGTGCCTGGACCTTGAAATCGGACTGGGGGGGGCAGCCCCAGCATTTT
>.|TRBJ2-1|TRBV6-4|.
CASSDSPGSYNEQFF
TGTGCCAGCAGTGACTCCCCGGGCTCCTACAATGAGCAGTTCTTC
>TRBD2|TRBJ2-1|TRBV19|few
CASSFSGLAVNEQFF
TGTGCCAGTAGTTTCTCGGGACTAGCGGTCAATGAGCAGTTCTTC
>TRBD2|TRBJ2-3|TRBV5-1|.
CASSGGLAGGGTDTQYF
TGCGCCAGCAGCGGGGGACTAGCGGGAGGGGGCACAGATACGCAGTATTTT
>.|TRBJ2-3|TRBV3-1/TRBV3-2|.
CASSSLGQAGAQYF
TGTGCCAGCAGCTCTCTAGGGCAGGCCGGGGCTCAGTATTTT
>.|TRBJ1-4|TRBV12-5|.
CASGLDTGSEKLFF
TGTGCTAGTGGTTTGGATACAGGGAGTGAAAAACTGTTTTTT
>TRBD1|TRBJ1-1|TRBV7-2|.
CASSLGDRRNTEAFF
TGTGCCAGCAGCTTGGGGGACAGAAGGAACACTGAAGCTTTCTTT
>.|TRBJ1-2|TRBV2|once
CASTQGRRGYTF
TGTGCCAGCACTCAAGGTCGGAGGGGCTACACCTTC
>.|TRBJ1-5|TRBV27|.
CASSREKNQPQHF
TGTGCCAGCAGTCGGGAGAAGAATCAGCCCCAGCATTTT
>.|TRBJ2-5|TRBV9|once
CASSESPRVQTQYF
TGTGCCAGCAGCGAAAGCCCCAGGGTTCAGACCCAGTACTTC
>.|TRBJ2-2|TRBV7-3|.
CASSFEIGTAVTGELFF
TGTGCCAGCAGCTTTGAAATCGGGACTGCAGTCACCGGGGAGCTGTTTTTT
>.|TRBJ2-1|TRBV7-9|.
CASSSLSVSYNEQFF
TGTGCCAGCAGCTCTTTATCGGTCTCCTACAATGAGCAGTTCTTC
>TRBD2|TRBJ2-1|TRBV7-9|.
CASSLSLAGAYNEQFF
TGTGCCAGCAGCTTATCACTAGCGGGGGCCTACAATGAGCAGTTCTTC
>.|TRBJ2-7|TRBV7-2|.
CASSLRGGAPWEQYF
TGTGCCAGCAGCTTAAGGGGTGGGGCACCTTGGGAGCAGTACTTC
>.|TRBJ2-5|TRBV7-9|.
CASGRLTPKVTQYF
TGTGCCAGCGGACGACTCACCCCCAAGGTGACCCAGTACTTC
>.|TRBJ1-2|TRBV18|.
CASSPIGMGIGANYGYTF
TGTGCCAGCTCACCAATCGGGATGGGGATTGGGGCTAACTATGGCTACACCTTC
>.|TRBJ2-3|TRBV5-1|.
CASSLVIGKDTQYF
TGCGCCAGCAGCTTGGTGATAGGGAAAGATACGCAGTATTTT
>TRBD2|TRBJ2-5|TRBV5-6|.
CASSLVGTSDVETQYF
TGTGCCAGCAGCTTGGTGGGGACTAGCGACGTGGAGACCCAGTACTTC
>.|TRBJ2-3|TRBV13|.
CASSLSDYTDTQYF
TGTGCCAGCAGCTTATCAGACTACACAGATACGCAGTATTTT
>.|TRBJ2-1|TRBV5-1|few
CASGYSGGQYNEQFF
TGCGCCAGCGGCTACTCAGGGGGGCAATACAATGAGCAGTTCTTC
>.|TRBJ1-2|TRBV30|.
CAWNPFNYGYTF
TGTGCCTGGAACCCGTTTAACTATGGCTACACCTTC
>.|TRBJ1-1|TRBV10-3|.
CAISDGGENTEAFF
TGTGCCATCAGTGATGGAGGGGAAAACACTGAAGCTTTCTTT
>TRBD1|TRBJ2-3|TRBV6-1|few
CASSALPGQGTDTQYF
TGTGCCAGCAGTGCACTTCCGGGACAGGGTACAGATACGCAGTATTTT
>.|TRBJ1-6|TRBV6-5|.
CASSQQNSPLHF
TGTGCCAGCAGTCAACAGAATTCACCCCTCCACTTT
>TRBD2|TRBJ2-4|TRBV6-1|.
CASSGALAGIAKNIQYF
TGTGCCAGCAGTGGGGCACTAGCGGGAATAGCCAAAAACATTCAGTACTTC
>TRBD1|TRBJ1-4|TRBV5-6|.
CASSLEGTGVEKLFF
TGTGCCAGCAGCTTGGAAGGGACAGGGGTCGAAAAACTGTTTTTT
>.|TRBJ1-6|TRBV30|once
CAWTGARYNSPLHF
TGTGCCTGGACAGGGGCAAGATATAATTCACCCCTCCACTTT
>TRBD2|TRBJ2-1|TRBV7-2|.
CASSSSGGYNEQFF
TGTGCCAGCAGCTCCTCGGGGGGGTACAATGAGCAGTTCTTC
>.|TRBJ2-7|TRBV14|.
CASSPRLEGSEQYF
TGTGCCAGCAGCCCACGACTAGAAGGCTCCGAGCAGTACTTC
>.|TRBJ1-1|TRBV5-1|.
CASSLTDLNTEAFF
TGCGCCAGCAGCTTAACGGACCTGAACACTGAAGCTTTCTTT
>.|TRBJ2-1|TRBV28|.
CASSSLRRQRHEQFF
TGTGCCAGCAGTTCCCTCAGGAGGCAGCGTCATGAGCAGTTCTTC
>TRBD2|TRBJ2-2|TRBV29-1|.
CSVHWVSGRLGTGELFF
TGCAGCGTTCATTGGGTTAGCGGGAGGTTGGGCACCGGGGAGCTGTTTTTT
>.|TRBJ2-2|TRBV12-3/TRBV12-4|.
CASSYTGELFF
TGTGCCAGCAGTTATACCGGGGAGCTGTTTTTT
>TRBD1|TRBJ2-1|TRBV27|.
CASTFWPRTGQSYNEQFF
TGTGCCAGCACCTTTTGGCCTAGGACAGGCCAATCCTACAATGAGCAGTTCTTC
>TRBD1|TRBJ2-3|TRBV7-9|.
CAMTGTGGNTDTQYF
TGTGCCATGACCGGGACAGGGGGGAACACAGATACGCAGTATTTT
>.|TRBJ2-3|TRBV24-1|few
CATSDPTGKGDTQYF
TGTGCCACCAGTGACCCCACAGGGAAGGGGGATACGCAGTATTTT
>.|TRBJ1-2|TRBV7-2|.
CASSLARMSWGGYTF
TGTGCCAGCAGCTTAGCGCGGATGTCCTGGGGTGGCTACACCTTC
>.|TRBJ2-3|TRBV5-6|.
CASSLAGSSDTQYF
TGTGCCAGCAGCTTGGCGGGATCGTCAGATACGCAGTATTTT
>TRBD1|TRBJ1-2|TRBV2|.
CASSVFGQGAIYTF
TGTGCCAGCAGTGTGTTTGGACAGGGTGCTATCTACACCTTC
>TRBD1|TRBJ2-7|TRBV5-1|few
CASSLNTGGWSEQYF
TGCGCCAGCAGCTTGAACACAGGGGGGTGGAGCGAGCAGTACTTC
>TRBD1|TRBJ2-1|TRBV9|.
CASSHTLGTGTLNEQFF
TGTGCCAGCAGCCACACCTTGGGGACAGGGACCCTCAATGAGCAGTTCTTC
>.|TRBJ2-1|TRBV7-2|.
CASSLAGGDEQFF
TGTGCCAGCAGCTTAGCGGGGGGCGATGAGCAGTTCTTC
>.|TRBJ2-2|TRBV5-5|.
CASSLLASNTGELFF
TGTGCCAGCAGCTTGTTAGCGTCGAACACCGGGGAGCTGTTTTTT
>TRBD1|TRBJ1-1|TRBV25-1|.
CASSEYPGQRNTEAFF
TGTGCCAGCAGTGAATACCCGGGACAGCGAAACACTGAAGCTTTCTTT